This TCR beta chain was obtained from a study of T-cell reconstitution after alpha-beta-depleted transplantation in children. General study findings and limits: By about two months after transplant, alpha-beta T cells reportedly arose from several hundred graft clones that had expanded.

In this sample, this clonotype turned up a few times. Its antigen is unidentified. Germline V gives CDR1 LGHDT, CDR2 YNNKEL (reference sequence). Trimming left V 3 bases short and J 7 bases short, with 10 bases between. The CDR3 contains 13 residues. The TCRbeta library incorporated unique molecular identifiers. A single record per CDR3 protein comes from TCRdb applying MiXCR to the PCR reads. The sample records about 420,000 distinct CDR3 sequences, about a sixth being singletons. The TCR originated in a boy in the first two years of life who had a stem cell transplant for Wiskott-Aldrich syndrome, so the T cells may come from the graft donor. V is TRBV3-1 and J is TRBJ2-1; D not resolved. The input for sequencing was PBMCs, mostly from graft donor cells, taken 360 days after TCRalphabeta/CD19-depleted stem cell transplant. CDR3 nucleotides: TGTGCCAGCAGCCATGCTTCGTCTAATGAGCAGTTCTTC. Residues: CASSHASSNEQFF.